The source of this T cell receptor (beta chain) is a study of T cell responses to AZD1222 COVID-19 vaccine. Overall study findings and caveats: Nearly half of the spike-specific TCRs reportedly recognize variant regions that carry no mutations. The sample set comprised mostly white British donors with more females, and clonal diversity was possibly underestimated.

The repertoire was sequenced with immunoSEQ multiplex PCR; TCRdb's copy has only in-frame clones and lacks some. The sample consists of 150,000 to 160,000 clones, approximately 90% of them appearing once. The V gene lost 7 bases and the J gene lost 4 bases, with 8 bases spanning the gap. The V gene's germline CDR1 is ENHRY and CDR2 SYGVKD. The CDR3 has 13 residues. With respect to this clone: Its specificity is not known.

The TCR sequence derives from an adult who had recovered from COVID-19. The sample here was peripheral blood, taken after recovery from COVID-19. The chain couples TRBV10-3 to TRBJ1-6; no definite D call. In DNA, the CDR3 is TGTGCCATCAAGGAGGAGTATAATTCACCCCTCCACTTT. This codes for CAIKEEYNSPLHF.